These T cell receptor beta chains were read from a single sample in a study of chemoradiotherapy in HPV16-positive cancers. TCRdb's table, derived via immunoSEQ multiplex PCR, lists solely in-frame clones and lacks some. This sample has some 12,000 clones, with approximately 86% found just once. Sample: blood, taken from a patient who underwent chemoradiotherapy. These receptors all come from a human donor with HPV-associated anogenital cancer. Both conserved end residues are part of each CDR3. The D gene is left open where the match is weak. Part of the rows lack a size; the others show once, few, many or a class for expanded clones.

TRBJ1-2,TRBV7-3,.,.,TGTGCCAGCAGCTCCGGGGCTAACTATGGCTACACCTTC,CASSSGANYGYTF
TRBJ1-2,TRBV9,.,TRBD1,TGTGCCAGCAGCACAAGGGGGGACAGGGGGCGCTGGCATGGCTACACCTTC,CASSTRGDRGRWHGYTF
TRBJ2-3,TRBV9,.,TRBD1,TGTGCCAGCAGCACAAGGGACAGGGTCACAGATACGCAGTATTTT,CASSTRDRVTDTQYF
TRBJ2-6,TRBV29-1,.,TRBD1,TGCAGCGTGGGGACAGGGGGTTCCTCTGGGGCCAACGTCCTGACTTTC,CSVGTGGSSGANVLTF
TRBJ1-2,TRBV18,.,TRBD1,TGTGCCAGCTCACTGGACAGGGTATCATCTAACTATGGCTACACCTTC,CASSLDRVSSNYGYTF
TRBJ2-3,TRBV7-9,.,TRBD2,TGTGCCAGCAGCTTAGCTGACGCTAGCGGGATTTTTTGGGGCACGCAGTATTTT,CASSLADASGIFWGTQYF
TRBJ1-1,TRBV7-9,.,.,TGTGCCAGCAGCTTAGAATACATAGACACTGAAGCTTTCTTT,CASSLEYIDTEAFF
TRBJ2-3,TRBV7-2,.,TRBD2,TGTGCCAGCAGCTTGGGAACTAGCGGGGGGGCAATAGATACGCAGTATTTT,CASSLGTSGGAIDTQYF
TRBJ2-7,TRBV5-1,.,.,TGCGCCAGCAGCTTGGAGGTGAGGGCCTCCGGCTACGAGCAGTACTTC,CASSLEVRASGYEQYF
TRBJ2-3,TRBV5-4,.,TRBD2,TGTGCCAGCAGCGTCAACCCTGGACTAGCTCCCATAGATACGCAGTATTTT,CASSVNPGLAPIDTQYF
TRBJ2-1,TRBV7-2,.,.,TGTGCCAGCAGCCCTACTAGCCTCTCCTACAATGAGCAGTTCTTC,CASSPTSLSYNEQFF
TRBJ2-3,TRBV7-9,few,.,TGTGCCAGCAGCTTGGTGGGGGGAGACACAGATACGCAGTATTTT,CASSLVGGDTDTQYF
TRBJ2-2,TRBV19,.,.,TGTGCCAGTAGTATCAAGGCGAACACCGGGGAGCTGTTTTTT,CASSIKANTGELFF
TRBJ2-7,TRBV12-1,.,.,TGTGCCAGCAGCTCAACAATAAGACAGGGGGCCTCCTACGAGCAGTACTTC,CASSSTIRQGASYEQYF
TRBJ2-5,TRBV7-8,.,.,TGTGCCAGCAGCTACGGACAAGCAGAGACCCAGTACTTC,CASSYGQAETQYF
TRBJ2-2,TRBV6-1,once,.,TGTGCCAGCAGTGAAAGGACCGGGGAGCTGTTTTTT,CASSERTGELFF
TRBJ1-5,TRBV30,.,.,TGTGCCTGGACCCCCCCAGGGGCGGGTATCAATCAGCCCCAGCATTTT,CAWTPPGAGINQPQHF
TRBJ2-1,TRBV6-1,.,TRBD1,TGTGCCAGCAGTGGAATAGGGGGCTCGTACAATGAGCAGTTCTTC,CASSGIGGSYNEQFF
TRBJ1-2,TRBV19,.,.,TGTGCCAGTAGTATATCGGTCATTCCCTCCGACTATGGCTACACCTTC,CASSISVIPSDYGYTF
TRBJ2-2,TRBV5-6,.,TRBD2,TGTGCCAGCAGCTTTCGAACTAGCGGGGAGAACACCGGGGAGCTGTTTTTT,CASSFRTSGENTGELFF
TRBJ2-5,TRBV13,.,TRBD2,TGTGCCAGCAGCTATAGCGGGGGTGAGACCCAGTACTTC,CASSYSGGETQYF
TRBJ1-2,TRBV7-9,.,TRBD1,TGTGCCAGCAGCCAGGACAGGGCCTATGGCTACACCTTC,CASSQDRAYGYTF
TRBJ2-4,TRBV5-1,once,.,TGCGCCAGCAGCTTGGCGGGGACCAAAAACATTCAGTACTTC,CASSLAGTKNIQYF
TRBJ1-2,TRBV30,.,TRBD1,TGTGCCTGGAGGGCCCGGGACAGCAACTATGGCTACACCTTC,CAWRARDSNYGYTF
TRBJ1-4,TRBV5-6,.,.,TGTGCCAGCAGCTTGCCAGCTAGAGGTGCAACTAATGAAAAACTGTTTTTT,CASSLPARGATNEKLFF
TRBJ2-1,TRBV13,.,TRBD2,TGTGCCAGCCGCTGGCGGGGGGGACTATACAATGAGCAGTTCTTC,CASRWRGGLYNEQFF